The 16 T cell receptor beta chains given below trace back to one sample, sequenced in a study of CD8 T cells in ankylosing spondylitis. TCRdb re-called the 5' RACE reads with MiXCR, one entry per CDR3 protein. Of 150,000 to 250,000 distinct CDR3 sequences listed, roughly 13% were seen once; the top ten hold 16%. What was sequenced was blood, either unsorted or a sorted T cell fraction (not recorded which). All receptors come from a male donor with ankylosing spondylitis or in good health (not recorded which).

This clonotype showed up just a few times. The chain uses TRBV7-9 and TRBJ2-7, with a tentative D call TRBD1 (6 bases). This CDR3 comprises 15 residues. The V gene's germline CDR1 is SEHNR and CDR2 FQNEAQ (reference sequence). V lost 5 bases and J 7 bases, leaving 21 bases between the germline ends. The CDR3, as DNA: TGTGCCAGCAGCCCTAGTGGGGGCCGGACCCATGAGCAGTACTTC. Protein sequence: CASSPSGGRTHEQYF.

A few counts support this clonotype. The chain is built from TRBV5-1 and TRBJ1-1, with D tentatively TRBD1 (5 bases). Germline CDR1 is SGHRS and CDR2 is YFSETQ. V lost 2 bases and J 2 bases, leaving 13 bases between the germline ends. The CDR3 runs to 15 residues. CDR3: CASSFGDRSNTEAFF. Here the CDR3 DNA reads TGCGCCAGCAGCTTTGGAGACAGATCCAACACTGAAGCTTTCTTT.

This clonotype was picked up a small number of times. The CDR3 nucleotides are TGCAGTGCTAGTGCCCCGGGACAGGGATCCTACGAGCAGTACTTC. Residues: CSASAPGQGSYEQYF. This chain uses TRBV20-1 with TRBJ2-7; 9 nucleotides line up with TRBD1. J lost 1 base, V lost 3 bases, and 7 bases had no gene match. Germline V gene lookup returns CDR1 DFQATT and CDR2 SNEGSKA (reference sequence). This CDR3 region has 15 residues.

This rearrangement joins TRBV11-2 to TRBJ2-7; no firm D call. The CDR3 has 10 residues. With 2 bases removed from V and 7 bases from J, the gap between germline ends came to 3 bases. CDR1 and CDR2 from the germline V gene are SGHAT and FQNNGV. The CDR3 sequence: CASSLREQYF. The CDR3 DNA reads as TGTGCCAGCAGCTTAAGAGAGCAGTACTTC.

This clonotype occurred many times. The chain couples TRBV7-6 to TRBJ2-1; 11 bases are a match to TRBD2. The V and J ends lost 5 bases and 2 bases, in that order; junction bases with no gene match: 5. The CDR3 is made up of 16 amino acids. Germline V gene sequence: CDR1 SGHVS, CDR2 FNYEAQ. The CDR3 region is CASSLTSGTAYNEQFF. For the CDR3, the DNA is TGTGCCAGCAGCCTGACTAGCGGGACTGCCTACAATGAGCAGTTCTTC.

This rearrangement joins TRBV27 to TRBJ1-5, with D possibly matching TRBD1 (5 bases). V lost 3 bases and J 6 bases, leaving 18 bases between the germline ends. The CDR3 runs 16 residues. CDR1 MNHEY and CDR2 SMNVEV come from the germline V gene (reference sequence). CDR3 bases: TGTGCCAGCAGTTTGAAACATCCCGACAGCGGTCAGCCCCAGCATTTT. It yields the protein CASSLKHPDSGQPQHF.

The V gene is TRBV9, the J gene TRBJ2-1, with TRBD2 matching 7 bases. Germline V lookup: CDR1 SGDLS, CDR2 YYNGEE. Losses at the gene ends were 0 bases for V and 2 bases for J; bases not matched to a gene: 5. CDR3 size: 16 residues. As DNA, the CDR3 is TGTGCCAGCAGCGTAGCCGGGAGCGGGGCCTACAATGAGCAGTTCTTC. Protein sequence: CASSVAGSGAYNEQFF. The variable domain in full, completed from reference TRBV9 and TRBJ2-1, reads DSGVTQTPKHLITATGQRVTLRCSPRSGDLSVYWYQQSLDQGLQFLIQYYNGEERAKGNILERFSAQQFPDLHSELNLSSLELGDSALYFCASSVAGSGAYNEQFFGPGTRLTVL.

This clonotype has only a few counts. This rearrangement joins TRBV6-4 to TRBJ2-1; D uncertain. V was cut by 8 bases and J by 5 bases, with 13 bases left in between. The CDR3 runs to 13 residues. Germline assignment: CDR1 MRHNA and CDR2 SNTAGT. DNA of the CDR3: TGTGCCAGCTCTGTTTGGGCTCACAATGAGCAGTTCTTC. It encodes CASSVWAHNEQFF.

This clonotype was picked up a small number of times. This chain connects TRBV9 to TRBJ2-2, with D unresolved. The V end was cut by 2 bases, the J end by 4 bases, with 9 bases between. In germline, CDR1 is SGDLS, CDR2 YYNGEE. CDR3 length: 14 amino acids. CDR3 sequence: CASSVTRATGELFF. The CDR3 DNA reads TGTGCCAGCAGCGTCACAAGGGCCACCGGGGAGCTGTTTTTT.

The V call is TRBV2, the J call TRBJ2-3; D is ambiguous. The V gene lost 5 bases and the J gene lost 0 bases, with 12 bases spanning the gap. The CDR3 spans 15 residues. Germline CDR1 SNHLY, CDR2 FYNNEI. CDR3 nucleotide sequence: TGTGCCAGCAGTCCGCTCCTGGATAGCACAGATACGCAGTATTTT. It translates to CASSPLLDSTDTQYF.

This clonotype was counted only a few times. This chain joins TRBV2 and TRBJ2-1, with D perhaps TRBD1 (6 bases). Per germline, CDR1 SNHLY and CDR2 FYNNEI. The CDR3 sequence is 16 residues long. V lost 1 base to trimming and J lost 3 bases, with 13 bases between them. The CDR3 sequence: CASSEVVKGDYNEQFF. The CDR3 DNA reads TGTGCCAGCAGTGAAGTGGTAAAGGGGGACTACAATGAGCAGTTCTTC. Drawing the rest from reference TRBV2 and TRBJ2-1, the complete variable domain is EPEVTQTPSHQVTQMGQEVILRCVPISNHLYFYWYRQILGQKVEFLVSFYNNEISEKSEIFDDQFSVERPDGSNFTLKIRSTKLEDSAMYFCASSEVVKGDYNEQFFGPGTRLTVL.

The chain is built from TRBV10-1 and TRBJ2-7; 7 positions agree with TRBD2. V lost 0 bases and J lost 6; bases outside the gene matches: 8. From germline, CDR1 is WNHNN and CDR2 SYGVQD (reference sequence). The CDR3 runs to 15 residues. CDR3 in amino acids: CASSESMDGGGEQYF. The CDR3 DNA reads TGCGCCAGCAGTGAGTCGATGGATGGGGGGGGCGAGCAGTACTTC.

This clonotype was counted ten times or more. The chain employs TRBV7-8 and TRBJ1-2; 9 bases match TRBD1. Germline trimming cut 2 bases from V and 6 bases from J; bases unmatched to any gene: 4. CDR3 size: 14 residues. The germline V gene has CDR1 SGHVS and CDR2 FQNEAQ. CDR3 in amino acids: CASSLMGTGNGYTF. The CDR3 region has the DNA TGTGCCAGCAGCTTAATGGGGACAGGGAATGGCTACACCTTC.

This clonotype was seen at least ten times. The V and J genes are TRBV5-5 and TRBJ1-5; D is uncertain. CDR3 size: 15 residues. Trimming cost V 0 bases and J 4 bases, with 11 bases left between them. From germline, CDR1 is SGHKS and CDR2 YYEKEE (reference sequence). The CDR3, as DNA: TGTGCCAGCAGCTTGGTCGGGCAGAGGAATCAGCCCCAGCATTTT. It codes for CASSLVGQRNQPQHF.

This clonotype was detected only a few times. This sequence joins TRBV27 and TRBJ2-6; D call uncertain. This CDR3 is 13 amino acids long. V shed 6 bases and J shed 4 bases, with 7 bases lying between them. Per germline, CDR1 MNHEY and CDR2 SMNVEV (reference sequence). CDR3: CASRVNGANVLTF. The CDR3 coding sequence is TGTGCCAGCAGGGTAAACGGGGCCAACGTCCTGACTTTC.

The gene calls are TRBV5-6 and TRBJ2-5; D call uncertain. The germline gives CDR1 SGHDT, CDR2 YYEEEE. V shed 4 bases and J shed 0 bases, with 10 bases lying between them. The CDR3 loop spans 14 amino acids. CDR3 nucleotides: TGTGCCAGCAGCCCCGGACGTTACCAAGAGACCCAGTACTTC. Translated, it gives CASSPGRYQETQYF. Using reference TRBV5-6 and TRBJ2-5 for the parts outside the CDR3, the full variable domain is DAGVTQSPTHLIKTRGQQVTLRCSPKSGHDTVSWYQQALGQGPQFIFQYYEEEERQRGNFPDRFSGHQFPNYSSELNVNALLLGDSALYLCASSPGRYQETQYFGPGTRLLVL.